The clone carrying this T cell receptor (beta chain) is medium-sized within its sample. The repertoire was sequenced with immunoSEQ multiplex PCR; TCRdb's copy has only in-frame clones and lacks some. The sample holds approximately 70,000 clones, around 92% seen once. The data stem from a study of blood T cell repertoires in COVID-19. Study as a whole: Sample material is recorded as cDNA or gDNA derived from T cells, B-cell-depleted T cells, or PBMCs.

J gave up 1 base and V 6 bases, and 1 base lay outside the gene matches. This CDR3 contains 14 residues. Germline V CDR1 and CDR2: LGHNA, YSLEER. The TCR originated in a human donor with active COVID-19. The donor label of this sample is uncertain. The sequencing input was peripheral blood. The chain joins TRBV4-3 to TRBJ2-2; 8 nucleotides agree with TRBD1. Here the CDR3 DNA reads TGCGCCAGCAGGGACAGGGAGAACACCGGGGAGCTGTTTTTT. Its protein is CASRDRENTGELFF.